This T cell receptor beta chain was observed in a study of blood T cell repertoires in COVID-19. Study background: The study drew acute and convalescent COVID-19 samples from the United States, Italy and Spain. T cells, B-cell-depleted T cells, or PBMCs supplied cDNA or gDNA.

Original data processing: Reference gene primer amplification gave estimated nucleated cell counts. Assay: immunoSEQ multiplex PCR; the TCRdb copy retains only in-frame clones and omits some. Clone size and V and J calls were adopted from that table, with D and trimming inferred from the DNA. The table records 130,000 to 150,000 clones, over 80% of them present only once. The CDR3 runs 15 residues. Germline CDR1 is SGHRS and CDR2 is YFSETQ. J was trimmed by 0 bases and V by 4 bases; bases with no gene match: 4. The sample taken for sequencing was peripheral blood. The origin of this receptor is a woman in her thirties or forties with active or convalescent COVID-19. This chain links TRBV5-1 with TRBJ2-7, with TRBD1 matching over 10 bases. CDR3 DNA: TGCGCCAGCAGCCCCCGACAGGGGGCCTCCTACGAGCAGTACTTC. As protein: CASSPRQGASYEQYF.